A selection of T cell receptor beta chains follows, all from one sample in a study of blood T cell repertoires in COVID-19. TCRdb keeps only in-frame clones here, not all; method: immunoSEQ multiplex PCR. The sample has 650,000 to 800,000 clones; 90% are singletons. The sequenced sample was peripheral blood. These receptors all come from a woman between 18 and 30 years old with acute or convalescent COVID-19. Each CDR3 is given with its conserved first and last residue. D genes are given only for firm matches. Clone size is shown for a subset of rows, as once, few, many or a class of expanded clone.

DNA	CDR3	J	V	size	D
TGTGCCAGCAGCGCGGGAGGACAGACCAATCAGCCCCAGCATTTT	CASSAGGQTNQPQHF	TRBJ1-5	TRBV9	NA	NA
TGTGCCAGCAGCTTGATACGAGTAAACACTGAAGCTTTCTTT	CASSLIRVNTEAFF	TRBJ1-1	TRBV11-2	NA	NA
TGCGCCAGCAGCTTGGGTCAGTTTGGACAGGGCTACGAGCAGTACTTC	CASSLGQFGQGYEQYF	TRBJ2-7	TRBV5-1	once	TRBD1
TGTGCCAGTGGACAGGACACTGAAGCTTTCTTT	CASGQDTEAFF	TRBJ1-1	TRBV10-3	NA	TRBD1
TGTGCCTTGACCCCAGCGGACAGAAGCTATAATTCACCCCTCCACTTT	CALTPADRSYNSPLHF	TRBJ1-6	TRBV30	NA	NA
TGCGCCAGCAGCTTGGCCGGCGGAAAGGGGTTAGAGACCCAGTACTTC	CASSLAGGKGLETQYF	TRBJ2-5	TRBV5-1	NA	NA
TGTGCCAGCAGAGGACAGGGAGTAACTGAAGCTTTCTTT	CASRGQGVTEAFF	TRBJ1-1	TRBV2	NA	TRBD1
TGTGCCAGCAGCCAAGGGTTTCGGAGGAGCTCCTACGAGCAGTACTTC	CASSQGFRRSSYEQYF	TRBJ2-7	TRBV3-1/TRBV3-2	NA	NA
TGTGCCAGTAGTATAGTTGGGGAGATGGACAATCAGCCCCAGCATTTT	CASSIVGEMDNQPQHF	TRBJ1-5	TRBV19	NA	NA
TGTGCCAGCAGTTTAGGGGTTCTTTGGGACAGTCTCTTGAACACTGAAGCTTTCTTT	CASSLGVLWDSLLNTEAFF	TRBJ1-1	TRBV28	NA	TRBD1